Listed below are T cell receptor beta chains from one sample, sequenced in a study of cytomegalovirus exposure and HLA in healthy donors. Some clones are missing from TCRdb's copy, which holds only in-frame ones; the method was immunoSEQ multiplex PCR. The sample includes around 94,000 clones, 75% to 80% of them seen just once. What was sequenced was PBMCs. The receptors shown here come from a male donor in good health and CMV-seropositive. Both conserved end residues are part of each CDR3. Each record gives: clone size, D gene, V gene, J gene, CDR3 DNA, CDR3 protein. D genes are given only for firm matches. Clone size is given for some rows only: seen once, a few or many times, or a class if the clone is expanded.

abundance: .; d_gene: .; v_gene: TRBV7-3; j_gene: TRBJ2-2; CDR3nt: TGTGCCAGCAGCCCCCCGGGCGGGGAGCTGTTTTTT; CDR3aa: CASSPPGGELFF
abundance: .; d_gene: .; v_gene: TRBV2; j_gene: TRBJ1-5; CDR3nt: TGTGCCAGCAGGGCCAATAGCAATCAGCCCCAGCATTTT; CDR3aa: CASRANSNQPQHF
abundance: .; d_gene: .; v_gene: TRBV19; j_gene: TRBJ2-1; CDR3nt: TGTGCCAGTACCATTGGGTGGGCTAATGAGCAGTTCTTC; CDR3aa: CASTIGWANEQFF
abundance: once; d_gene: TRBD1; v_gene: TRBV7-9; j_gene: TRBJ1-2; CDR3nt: TGTGCCAGCAGCTTAGAGGGGGCAGGCTATGGCTACACCTTC; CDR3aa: CASSLEGAGYGYTF
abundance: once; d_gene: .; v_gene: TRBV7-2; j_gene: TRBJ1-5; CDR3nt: TGTGCCAGCACCAACGGTTATCAGCCCCAGCATTTT; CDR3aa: CASTNGYQPQHF
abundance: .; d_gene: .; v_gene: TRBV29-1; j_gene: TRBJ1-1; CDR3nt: TGCAGCGTTGATTCAAGGGCGGGTATCACTGAAGCTTTCTTT; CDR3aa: CSVDSRAGITEAFF
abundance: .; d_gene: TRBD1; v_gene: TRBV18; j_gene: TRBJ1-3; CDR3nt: TGTGCCAGCTCATCAAACAGGGGGTCGAGAGGAAACACCATATATTTT; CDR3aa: CASSSNRGSRGNTIYF
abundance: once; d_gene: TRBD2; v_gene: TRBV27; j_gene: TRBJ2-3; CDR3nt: TGTGCCAGCAGTTCCCCTGCGGGAGATGTCACAGATACGCAGTATTTT; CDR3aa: CASSSPAGDVTDTQYF
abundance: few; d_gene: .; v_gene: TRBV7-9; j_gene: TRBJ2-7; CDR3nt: TGTTCCAGCAGCTTAGACAGTTCCTACGAGCAGTACTTC; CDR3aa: CSSSLDSSYEQYF
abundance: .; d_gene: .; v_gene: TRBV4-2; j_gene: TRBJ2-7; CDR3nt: TGTGCCAGCAGCCAAGATCTTGGAGGGGACGAGCAGTACTTC; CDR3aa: CASSQDLGGDEQYF
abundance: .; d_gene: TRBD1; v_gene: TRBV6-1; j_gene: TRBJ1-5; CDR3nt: TGTGCCAGCAGTGGGGACAGGGACCATCAGCCCCAGCATTTT; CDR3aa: CASSGDRDHQPQHF
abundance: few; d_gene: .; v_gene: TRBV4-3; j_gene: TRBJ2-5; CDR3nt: TGCGCCAGCAGCCAAGATACAGGGCCACTGGGTTTAAGGGGCCCGAGAGACCAGTACTTC; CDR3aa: CASSQDTGPLGLRGPRDQYF
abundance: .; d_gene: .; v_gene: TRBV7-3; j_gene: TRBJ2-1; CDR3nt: TGTGCCAGCAGCTTACACGGCCCTAGCTCCTACAATGAGCAGTTCTTC; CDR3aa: CASSLHGPSSYNEQFF
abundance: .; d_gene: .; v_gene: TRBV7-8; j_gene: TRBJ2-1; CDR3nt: TGTGCCAGCAGCTTAGGGGGGGTAAGGAATGAGCAGTTCTTC; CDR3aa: CASSLGGVRNEQFF
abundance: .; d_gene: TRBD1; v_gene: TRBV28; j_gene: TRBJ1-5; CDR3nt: TGTGCCAGCAGCACAGGGGGCTGGGGCAATCAGCCCCAGCATTTT; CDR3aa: CASSTGGWGNQPQHF
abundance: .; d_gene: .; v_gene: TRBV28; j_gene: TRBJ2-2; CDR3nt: TGTGCCAGCAGTGTCCGGGATTGGAACACCGGGGAGCTGTTTTTT; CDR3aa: CASSVRDWNTGELFF
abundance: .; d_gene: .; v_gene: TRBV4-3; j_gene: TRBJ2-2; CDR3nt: TGCGCCAGCAGTTACGGACAGAACACCGGGGAGCTGTTTTTT; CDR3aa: CASSYGQNTGELFF
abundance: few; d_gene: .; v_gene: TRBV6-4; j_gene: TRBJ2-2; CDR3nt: TGTGCCAGCAGTGAATCGGCAGGGCCCGGGGAGCTGTTTTTT; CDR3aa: CASSESAGPGELFF
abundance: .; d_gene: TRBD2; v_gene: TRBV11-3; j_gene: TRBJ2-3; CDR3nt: TGTGCCAGCAGCCCGGGACTAGCGAAAGATACGCAGTATTTT; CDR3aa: CASSPGLAKDTQYF
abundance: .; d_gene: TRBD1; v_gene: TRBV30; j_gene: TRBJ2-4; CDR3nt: TGTGCCTGTACGACAGGGGGTTTGAAAAACATTCAGTACTTC; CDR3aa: CACTTGGLKNIQYF
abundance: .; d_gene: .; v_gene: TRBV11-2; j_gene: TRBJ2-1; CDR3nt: TGTGCCAGCAGCTTGGGGGGGCAGATTACCAATGAGCAGTTCTTC; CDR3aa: CASSLGGQITNEQFF
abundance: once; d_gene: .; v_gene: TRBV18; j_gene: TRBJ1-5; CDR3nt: TGTGCCAGCTCACCACGCGGGCAGCCCCAGCATTTT; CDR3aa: CASSPRGQPQHF
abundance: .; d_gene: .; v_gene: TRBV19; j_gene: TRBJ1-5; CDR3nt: TGTGCCAGTTCGCCTCGGCCGGGGAGCAATCAGCCCCAGCATTTT; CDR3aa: CASSPRPGSNQPQHF
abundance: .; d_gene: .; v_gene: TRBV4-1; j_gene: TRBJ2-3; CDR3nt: TGCGCCAGCAGAGGTAGCGTAAGCACAGATACGCAGTATTTT; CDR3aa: CASRGSVSTDTQYF
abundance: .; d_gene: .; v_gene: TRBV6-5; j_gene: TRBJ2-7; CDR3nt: TGTGCCAGCAGTTACAGCCGACAGAGGTCCTACGAGCAGTACTTC; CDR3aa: CASSYSRQRSYEQYF
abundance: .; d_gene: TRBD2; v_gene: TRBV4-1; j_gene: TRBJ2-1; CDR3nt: TGCGCCAGCAGCCAAACAAGACTAGCGGGCGGGGGGCAGTTCTTC; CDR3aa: CASSQTRLAGGGQFF
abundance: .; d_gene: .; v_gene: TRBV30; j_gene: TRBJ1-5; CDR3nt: TGTGCCTGGGGGGAGGGGGGTTTGGATAGCAATCAGCCCCAGCATTTT; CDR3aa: CAWGEGGLDSNQPQHF
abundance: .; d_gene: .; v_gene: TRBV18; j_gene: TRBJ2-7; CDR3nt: TGTGCCAGCTCACCTGGCCGCCTCTACGAGCAGTACTTC; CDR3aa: CASSPGRLYEQYF
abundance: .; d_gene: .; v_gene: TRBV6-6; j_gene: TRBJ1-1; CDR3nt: TGTGCCAGCAGGACTGATACGAACACTGAAGCTTTCTTT; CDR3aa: CASRTDTNTEAFF
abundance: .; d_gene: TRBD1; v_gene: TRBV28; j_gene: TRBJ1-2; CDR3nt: TGTGCCAGCAGTTCCCACAGGGGGCAGGTCTATGGCTACACCTTC; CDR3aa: CASSSHRGQVYGYTF
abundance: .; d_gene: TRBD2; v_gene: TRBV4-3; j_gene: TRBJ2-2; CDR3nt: TGCGCCAGCAGCCAGGATCCAGCGGGAGGGGAGCTGTTTTTT; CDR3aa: CASSQDPAGGELFF
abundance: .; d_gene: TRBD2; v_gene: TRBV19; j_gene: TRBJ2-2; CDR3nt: TGTGCCAGCCGACTAGCGGGAGGCCTTAACACCGGGGAGCTGTTTTTT; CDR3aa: CASRLAGGLNTGELFF
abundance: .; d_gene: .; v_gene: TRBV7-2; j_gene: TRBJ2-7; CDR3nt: TGTGCCAGCAGCTTAACGGCAGGGCTTCTGTACGAGCAGTACTTC; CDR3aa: CASSLTAGLLYEQYF
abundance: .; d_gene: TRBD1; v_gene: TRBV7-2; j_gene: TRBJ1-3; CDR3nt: TGTGCCAGCAGTCCGGCGGCAGGGGGGGGAAACACCATATATTTT; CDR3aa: CASSPAAGGGNTIYF
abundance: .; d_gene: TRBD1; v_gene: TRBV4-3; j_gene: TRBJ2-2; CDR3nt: TGCGCCAGCAGCCAAGAACTGAACAGGGGCTCGAACACCGGGGAGCTGTTTTTT; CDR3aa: CASSQELNRGSNTGELFF
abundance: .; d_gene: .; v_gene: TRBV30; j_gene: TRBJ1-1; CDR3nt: TGTGCCTGGAGTAGGGAGGGTTGGACTGAAGCTTTCTTT; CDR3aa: CAWSREGWTEAFF
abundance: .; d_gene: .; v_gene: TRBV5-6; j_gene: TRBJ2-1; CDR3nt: TGTGCCAGCAGAAGCAATGAGTTATTGAATGAGCAGTTCTTC; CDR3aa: CASRSNELLNEQFF
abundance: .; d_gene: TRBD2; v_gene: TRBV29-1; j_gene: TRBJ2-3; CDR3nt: TGCAGCGTTGAAGAGGGAGGGGCGCGCACAGATACGCAGTATTTT; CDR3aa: CSVEEGGARTDTQYF
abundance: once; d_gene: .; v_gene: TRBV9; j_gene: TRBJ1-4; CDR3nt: TGTGCCAGCAGCGACGGCCCGGCGGCTAATGAAAAACTGTTTTTT; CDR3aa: CASSDGPAANEKLFF
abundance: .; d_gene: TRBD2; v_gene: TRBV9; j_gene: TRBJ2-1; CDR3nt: TGTGCCAGCAGCCCTCCGCCGGGGGGATCAAGCTCCTACAATGAGCAGTTCTTC; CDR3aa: CASSPPPGGSSSYNEQFF
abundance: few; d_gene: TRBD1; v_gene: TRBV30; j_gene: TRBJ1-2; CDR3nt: TGTGCCTGGAGTGTGGGGACAGTGGACCCCTATGGCTACACCTTC; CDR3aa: CAWSVGTVDPYGYTF
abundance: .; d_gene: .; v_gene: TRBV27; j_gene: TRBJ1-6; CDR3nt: TGTGCCAGCAGTTATACCGAGAATAATTCACCCCTCCACTTT; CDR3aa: CASSYTENNSPLHF